This TCR beta chain was recorded in a study of chemoradiotherapy in HPV16-positive cancers. In the study overall: Candidate HPV-specific T-cell clones and common TCR motifs came from functional assays in a couple of HPV16-positive patients.

Method: immunoSEQ multiplex PCR; TCRdb's copy keeps in-frame clones and lacks some. The repertoire holds approximately 34,000 clones, with 80% to 90% as singletons. Over chemoradiotherapy, repertoires were sampled more than once. Concerning this clone itself: Antigen: not known.

Study-wide results and caveats: In HPV16-positive patients, HPV-responsive T-cell expansion tracked better recurrence-free survival.

With V trimmed by 3 bases and J by 2 bases, 4 bases remained unmatched. CDR3 length equals 15 residues. Germline V lookup: CDR1 SGHRS, CDR2 YFSETQ. The V and J genes are TRBV5-1 and TRBJ2-2, with 7 bases fitting TRBD1. Source: blood, taken from a patient who underwent chemoradiotherapy. The source is a human donor with HPV-associated anogenital cancer. The CDR3 is CASSSTGINTGELFF. The CDR3 bases are TGCGCCAGCAGCTCGACAGGGATCAACACCGGGGAGCTGTTTTTT.